These 28 T cell receptor beta chains originate from one sample sequenced in a study of blood T cell repertoires in COVID-19. This table comes from immunoSEQ multiplex PCR, and its TCRdb copy is limited to in-frame clones, with some not included. The repertoire includes roughly 360,000 clones, less than 90% of them detected once, and over 4.5% sits in the top ten. The source material was PBMCs or T cells enriched from blood (not recorded which). These receptors originate from a woman aged 45-60 years who had recovered from COVID-19.

The chain joins TRBV19 to TRBJ2-3; the match to TRBD2 covers 10 bases. The germline gives CDR1 LNHDA, CDR2 SQIVND (reference sequence). V shed 7 bases, J shed 3 bases, and the junction held 4 bases outside the gene matches. CDR3 length equals 14 residues. The CDR3, as DNA: TGTGCCAGTACCGCTAGCGGGGGTACAGATACGCAGTATTTT. It codes for CASTASGGTDTQYF. The complete variable domain, with remaining parts taken from reference TRBV19 and TRBJ2-3, reads DGGITQSPKYLFRKEGQNVTLSCEQNLNHDAMYWYRQDPGQGLRLIYYSQIVNDFQKGDIAEGYSVSREKKESFPLTVTSAQKNPTAFYLCASTASGGTDTQYFGPGTRLTVL.

The gene calls are TRBV6-2 or TRBV6-3 and TRBJ2-3; 7 bases align to TRBD2. J lost 4 bases, V lost 6 bases, and 7 bases had no gene match. This CDR3 comprises 14 residues. Germline CDR1 reads MNHEY; CDR2 reads SVGEGT. CDR3 DNA sequence: TGTGCCAGCAGCCGGCCTAGCGGAGCAGATACGCAGTATTTT. Translation: CASSRPSGADTQYF.

The V gene is TRBV6-5, the J gene TRBJ1-2; 7 bases match TRBD1. CDR1 and CDR2 (germline): MNHEY, SVGAGI. Trimming at V came to 7 bases and at J to 6 bases, leaving 8 bases not matched to a gene. The CDR3 totals 13 residues. CDR3 residues: CASTRQGGHGYTF. The DNA of the CDR3 is TGTGCCAGCACCCGACAGGGAGGCCATGGCTACACCTTC.

The chain carries TRBV7-2 and TRBJ2-3; 12 bases fit TRBD2. Per the germline V gene, CDR1 is SGHTA and CDR2 is FQGNSA. CDR3 size: 17 residues. V trimming: 5 bases; J trimming: 3 bases; junction bases outside the gene matches: 9. The CDR3 loop is CASSVESSGGATDTQYF. In DNA form, the CDR3 reads TGTGCCAGCAGCGTAGAGTCTAGCGGGGGGGCAACAGATACGCAGTATTTT.

The chain is built from TRBV7-9 and TRBJ1-2; D is perhaps TRBD1 (5 bases). Per germline, CDR1 SEHNR and CDR2 FQNEAQ (reference sequence). V shed 3 bases and J shed 7 bases, with 15 bases lying between them. The CDR3 extends over 14 amino acids. The CDR3 reads CASSFSRGEGGYTF. CDR3 in DNA: TGTGCCAGCAGCTTTTCAAGGGGCGAAGGTGGCTACACCTTC. Based on the CDR3 plus reference TRBV7-9 and TRBJ1-2, the full variable domain is DTGVSQNPRHKITKRGQNVTFRCDPISEHNRLYWYRQTLGQGPEFLTYFQNEAQLEKSRLLSDRFSAERPKGSFSTLEIQRTEQGDSAMYLCASSFSRGEGGYTFGSGTRLTVV.

The rearrangement uses TRBV6-5 and TRBJ1-1, with a tentative D call TRBD1 (5 bases). This CDR3 has 12 residues. V lost 4 bases, J lost 5 bases, and 8 bases lay in between. From germline, CDR1 is MNHEY and CDR2 SVGAGI. The chain's CDR3 is CASSLDKTEAFF. CDR3 nucleotides: TGTGCCAGCAGTTTGGACAAGACTGAAGCTTTCTTT.

The genes are TRBV2 and TRBJ2-7, with TRBD1 matching over 9 bases. The CDR3 totals 15 residues. In germline, CDR1 is SNHLY, CDR2 FYNNEI. The junction had 9 bases not matched to a gene; V was cut back by 3 bases and J by 6 bases. The CDR3 coding sequence is TGTGCCAGCAGTGACGAACAGGGGGCGCTCGGCGAGCAGTACTTC. Translation gives CASSDEQGALGEQYF.

The J gene is TRBJ1-2, the V gene TRBV7-8; a weak D match, TRBD1 (5 bases). The CDR3 is 16 amino acids. Trimming removed 6 bases from V and 0 bases from J, with 17 bases in between. Germline CDR1 and CDR2: SGHVS and FQNEAQ. CDR3: CASSGRAGLTNYGYTF. The CDR3 nucleotides read TGTGCCAGCAGTGGTCGGGCAGGGTTAACTAACTATGGCTACACCTTC.

This chain's CDR3 is CASRPGVGNSPLHF. CDR3 sequence (DNA): TGTGCCAGCAGGCCCGGGGTGGGGAATTCACCCCTCCACTTT. V is TRBV27 and J is TRBJ1-6; D not certain. Per the germline V gene, CDR1 is MNHEY and CDR2 is SMNVEV (reference sequence). V lost 6 bases, J lost 7 bases, and 13 bases lay in between. This CDR3 has 14 amino acids.

This clone was counted between two and nine times. The V call is TRBV6-5, the J call TRBJ1-1; D possibly corresponds to TRBD1 (5 bases). CDR3 length equals 13 residues. Trimming left V 6 bases short and J 1 base short, with 9 bases between. CDR1 is MNHEY and CDR2 is SVGAGI in the germline V gene. CDR3 DNA: TGTGCCAGCAGGAGACAGCAGAACACTGAAGCTTTCTTT. It specifies CASRRQQNTEAFF.

The CDR3 loop reads CASIRGGPHTEAFF. CDR3 bases: TGTGCCAGCATTCGGGGTGGACCCCACACTGAAGCTTTCTTT. V usage is TRBV2 and J usage is TRBJ1-1; D gene ambiguous. Germline V gives CDR1 SNHLY, CDR2 FYNNEI. Trimming took 7 bases from V and 3 from J, leaving 15 bases between them. The CDR3 is 14 residues long. The full variable domain, rest sourced from reference TRBV2 and TRBJ1-1, is EPEVTQTPSHQVTQMGQEVILRCVPISNHLYFYWYRQILGQKVEFLVSFYNNEISEKSEIFDDQFSVERPDGSNFTLKIRSTKLEDSAMYFCASIRGGPHTEAFFGQGTRLTVV.

The chain uses TRBV7-9 and TRBJ1-6; 7 bases are shared with TRBD1. This CDR3 has 17 amino acids. V lost 5 bases to trimming and J lost 9 bases; unmatched junction nucleotides: 16. In germline, CDR1 is SEHNR, CDR2 FQNEAQ (reference sequence). CDR3 in amino acids: CASSHARGGQAGSPLHF. CDR3 nucleotides: TGTGCCAGCAGCCACGCGCGAGGCGGACAGGCGGGTTCACCCCTCCACTTT.

CDR3 sequence reads: CASSPVTNTEAFF. In DNA form, the CDR3 reads TGCGCCAGCAGCCCGGTCACGAACACTGAAGCTTTCTTT. The chain couples TRBV5-1 to TRBJ1-1; D is unclear. V gave up 4 bases and J gave up 1 base, with 8 bases separating them. This CDR3 comprises 13 residues. The V gene's germline CDR1 is SGHRS and CDR2 YFSETQ.

V gene TRBV5-4 combines with J gene TRBJ2-1; the D gene is possibly TRBD1 (6 bases). The CDR3 runs to 13 residues. Between the trimmed V and J ends, which lost 4 bases and 13 bases, there was a span of 18 bases. Per the germline V gene, CDR1 is SGHNT and CDR2 is YYREEE (reference sequence). DNA for the CDR3: TGTGCCAGCAGCAGACAGGACAGCCCCCTACAGTTCTTC. Encoded protein: CASSRQDSPLQFF.

The chain couples TRBV4-2 to TRBJ1-3, with no clear D. The V and J ends lost 0 bases and 0 bases respectively, with 9 bases between them. In germline, CDR1 is LGHNA, CDR2 YNFKEQ. The CDR3 runs 16 residues. CDR3 sequence (DNA): TGTGCCAGCAGCCAAGACCCGGTCCTCTCTGGAAACACCATATATTTT. It translates to CASSQDPVLSGNTIYF.

The chain is built from TRBV2 and TRBJ1-5; weak D call: TRBD1 (6 bases). Per germline, CDR1 SNHLY and CDR2 FYNNEI. The CDR3 consists of 13 residues. Trimming pared 0 bases from V and 10 bases from J, leaving 10 bases between. Written as DNA, the CDR3 is TGTGCCAGCAGTGAAGCGAAAGGGGGTCCCCAGCATTTT. Translating it yields CASSEAKGGPQHF. Supplemented by reference TRBV2 and TRBJ1-5, the full variable domain reads EPEVTQTPSHQVTQMGQEVILRCVPISNHLYFYWYRQILGQKVEFLVSFYNNEISEKSEIFDDQFSVERPDGSNFTLKIRSTKLEDSAMYFCASSEAKGGPQHFGDGTRLSIL.

V usage is TRBV19 and J usage is TRBJ1-1; 8 bases fit TRBD1. This CDR3 has 14 amino acids. Germline values: CDR1 LNHDA, CDR2 SQIVND (reference sequence). The trim removed 5 bases at V and 4 bases at J, leaving 6 bases unmatched. Here the CDR3 DNA reads TGTGCCAGTAGTCAGAGACAGGGGACCACTGAAGCTTTCTTT. Residues: CASSQRQGTTEAFF.

This clone was counted once. Here the CDR3 DNA reads TGCGCCAGCAGCTTAGCCCCTACAGGAGCCTCTGGAAACACCATATATTTT. Protein sequence: CASSLAPTGASGNTIYF. V usage is TRBV5-1 and J usage is TRBJ1-3, with D maybe TRBD1 (5 bases). This CDR3 is 17 amino acids long. Germline V CDR1 and CDR2: SGHRS, YFSETQ. Trimming removed 2 bases from V and 0 bases from J, with 15 bases in between. Complete variable domain (other parts from reference TRBV5-1 and TRBJ1-3): KAGVTQTPRYLIKTRGQQVTLSCSPISGHRSVSWYQQTPGQGLQFLFEYFSETQRNKGNFPGRFSGRQFSNSRSEMNVSTLELGDSALYLCASSLAPTGASGNTIYFGEGSWLTVV.

The chain joins TRBV7-2 to TRBJ1-5; TRBD1 might be the D (6 bases). V was clipped by 1 base and J by 3 bases, with 10 bases between them. The germline V gene has CDR1 SGHTA and CDR2 FQGNSA. This CDR3 contains 15 residues. CDR3 protein: CASSLEAGVNQPQHF. The CDR3, as DNA: TGTGCCAGCAGCTTAGAGGCAGGGGTCAATCAGCCCCAGCATTTT.

The chain carries TRBV5-6 and TRBJ1-3; 7 positions match TRBD1. This CDR3 has 14 residues. After removal of 4 bases from V and 3 bases from J, the junction contained 4 bases not matched to a gene. CDR1 and CDR2 (germline): SGHDT, YYEEEE. CDR3 region: CASSHRDSGNTIYF. The CDR3 coding sequence is TGTGCCAGCAGCCATCGGGACAGTGGAAACACCATATATTTT.

The V call is TRBV11-2, the J call TRBJ2-7, with D hard to call. The ends were cut back, 1 base at V and 7 bases at J, with 5 bases in the middle. CDR3 length: 11 amino acids. Germline-derived CDR1 and CDR2 are SGHAT and FQNNGV. The CDR3 reads CASSLVGEQYF. The CDR3 DNA sequence: TGTGCCAGCAGCTTAGTCGGGGAGCAGTACTTC.

The chain has TRBV6-2 or TRBV6-3 and TRBJ2-4; D is possibly TRBD1 (5 bases). This CDR3 is 16 amino acids long. Germline V lookup: CDR1 MNHEY, CDR2 SVGEGT. Deletions cut 4 bases from V and 0 bases from J, with 13 bases between. The CDR3 here is CASSLRGKLAKNIQYF. The CDR3 region has the DNA TGTGCCAGCAGTTTAAGGGGCAAACTAGCCAAAAACATTCAGTACTTC.

The V and J genes are TRBV29-1 and TRBJ1-1; a weak D match, TRBD1 (6 bases). V gave up 6 bases and J gave up 1 base, with 12 bases separating them. Looked up from germline, CDR1 is SQVTM and CDR2 is ANQGSEA. This CDR3 has 13 amino acids. This chain's CDR3 is CSVEQGSNTEAFF. The CDR3 DNA reads as TGCAGCGTAGAACAGGGTTCGAACACTGAAGCTTTCTTT.

The genes are TRBV6-2 or TRBV6-3 and TRBJ1-1, with 9 bases lining up with TRBD1. Germline CDR1 and CDR2: MNHEY and SVGEGT. This CDR3 is 16 amino acids long. V dropped 5 bases and J dropped 0; count of bases not matched to a gene: 7. The CDR3 here is CASSNRGQNVNTEAFF. Written as DNA, the CDR3 is TGTGCCAGCAGTAACAGGGGGCAGAACGTGAACACTGAAGCTTTCTTT.

This rearrangement joins TRBV18 to TRBJ2-7, with 13 bases identical to TRBD2. V was clipped by 3 bases and J by 0 bases; unmatched bases: 11. CDR1 is KGHSH, CDR2 LQKENI, per germline. The CDR3 consists of 19 residues. The CDR3 coding sequence is TGTGCCAGCTCACCCGTCCCGGGACTAGCGGGGCTGGGCTCCTACGAGCAGTACTTC. The encoded protein is CASSPVPGLAGLGSYEQYF.

The chain employs TRBV4-1 and TRBJ1-5; perhaps TRBD1 as D (5 bases). V was shortened by 3 bases and J by 0 bases, with 9 bases between the two germline ends. From germline, CDR1 is MGHRA and CDR2 YSYEKL. There are 15 residues in the CDR3. The CDR3 DNA follows: TGCGCCAGCAGCCATGGACACGATAGCAATCAGCCCCAGCATTTT. It codes for CASSHGHDSNQPQHF.

The J gene is TRBJ2-5, the V gene TRBV19; 7 bases map to TRBD2. Germline CDR1 is LNHDA and CDR2 is SQIVND (reference sequence). This CDR3 is 14 amino acids long. With 3 bases clipped from V and 6 bases from J, the junction kept 7 bases outside the gene matches. The CDR3 here is CASSISAGEKTQYF. CDR3 bases: TGTGCCAGTAGTATCAGCGCGGGGGAGAAGACCCAGTACTTC.

The chain carries TRBV7-2 and TRBJ2-3, with 12 bases aligning to TRBD2. Losses at the gene ends were 0 bases for V and 0 bases for J; bases not matched to a gene: 10. Germline V gives CDR1 SGHTA, CDR2 FQGNSA. The length of the CDR3 is 20 residues. Here the CDR3 DNA reads TGTGCCAGCAGCTTAGCGAGCCTAGCGGGGGGGCCCTTTAGCACAGATACGCAGTATTTT. Translation: CASSLASLAGGPFSTDTQYF.